This T cell receptor beta chain was observed in a study of radiotherapy plus CTLA-4 blockade in lung cancer. On the study more broadly: For approximately 19% of patients, objective responses occurred, and approximately 31% had disease control. Whole-study results and caveats: It was early blood T cell clone dynamics, with interferon-beta, that reportedly best predicted response. Blood saw expansion of tumor-derived TCR clones after radiotherapy plus ipilimumab.

Ipilimumab CTLA-4 blockade and focal radiation were given to patients with chemo-refractory metastatic non-small-cell lung cancer. With 4 bases clipped from V and 1 base from J, the junction kept 4 bases outside the gene matches. This CDR3 is built from 14 residues. Germline V gene lookup returns CDR1 SGHRS and CDR2 YFSETQ. Sequencing used immunoSEQ multiplex PCR; TCRdb keeps in-frame clones, though not all of them. This table has roughly 80,000 clones, more than 60% appearing once. As to this clone: What it binds is unknown.

The sequence was obtained from a human donor with non-small cell lung cancer who had a partial response to radiotherapy plus ipilimumab. Some clones in this sample may be carry-over from other donors' samples. The sample consisted of peripheral blood, taken from a patient treated with radiotherapy plus ipilimumab. V and J are TRBV5-1 and TRBJ2-5; 7 bases are shared with TRBD1. The CDR3 spells CASSPRQGQETQYF. CDR3 coding DNA: TGCGCCAGCAGCCCACGACAGGGCCAAGAGACCCAGTACTTC. The full variable domain, in which reference TRBV5-1 and TRBJ2-5 provide the parts outside the CDR3, is KAGVTQTPRYLIKTRGQQVTLSCSPISGHRSVSWYQQTPGQGLQFLFEYFSETQRNKGNFPGRFSGRQFSNSRSEMNVSTLELGDSALYLCASSPRQGQETQYFGPGTRLLVL.